This record covers a single T cell receptor (beta chain). Here immunoSEQ multiplex PCR was the method, and the copy in TCRdb shows in-frame clones only, minus some. The sample lists under 85,000 clones, approximately 90% occurring once. These data come from a study of T cell changes during pregnancy in multiple sclerosis. The CDR3 totals 20 residues. Trimming took off 2 bases at V and 7 bases at J, with 31 bases between the two ends. CDR1 SGDLS and CDR2 YYNGEE come from the germline V gene. The rearrangement uses TRBV9 and TRBJ2-1, with a tentative D call TRBD2 (6 bases). This clonotype was sampled from a female donor with multiple sclerosis, enrolled in a pregnancy study. The sample here was peripheral blood, taken in the third trimester of pregnancy. Here the CDR3 DNA reads TGTGCCAGCAGCGTTAATCCCGCGCGCGCGGGACTGAGCGCCCCGAATGAGCAGTTCTTC. Amino acids: CASSVNPARAGLSAPNEQFF.